Listed here is a single T cell receptor (beta chain). This CDR3 is built from 12 residues. Germline V gene data show CDR1 as SQVTM and CDR2 as ANQGSEA. Trimming took 3 bases from V and 4 from J, leaving 9 bases between them. This entry belongs to a study of blood T cell repertoires in COVID-19. Authors' analysis steps: How many nucleated cells were present was estimated from reference gene primer amplification. Some clones are missing from TCRdb's copy, which holds only in-frame ones; the method was immunoSEQ multiplex PCR. The DNA gave D and trimming, while V, J and clone size come from that table. Of some 260,000 clones in the sample, 80% to 90% were seen once.

Sequencing input: PBMCs or T cells enriched from blood (not recorded which). This clonotype originated in a man aged 30 to 39 with acute COVID-19. The chain is built from TRBV29-1 and TRBJ1-1; no firm D call. The CDR3 region has the DNA TGCAGCGTTGACGGGAGTGGCACTGAAGCTTTCTTT. This sequence encodes CSVDGSGTEAFF.